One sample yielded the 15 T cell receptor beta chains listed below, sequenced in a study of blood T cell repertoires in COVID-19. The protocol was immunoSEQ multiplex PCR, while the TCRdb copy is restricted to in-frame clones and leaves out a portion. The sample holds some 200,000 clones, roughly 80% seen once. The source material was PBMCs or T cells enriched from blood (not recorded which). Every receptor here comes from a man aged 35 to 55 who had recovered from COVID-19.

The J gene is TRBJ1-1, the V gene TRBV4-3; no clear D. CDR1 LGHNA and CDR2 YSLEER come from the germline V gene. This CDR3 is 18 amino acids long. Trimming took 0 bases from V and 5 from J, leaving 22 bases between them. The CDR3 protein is CASSQDLLPRNGRTEAFF. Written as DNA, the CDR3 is TGCGCCAGCAGCCAAGATCTCCTACCCAGGAACGGTCGGACTGAAGCTTTCTTT.

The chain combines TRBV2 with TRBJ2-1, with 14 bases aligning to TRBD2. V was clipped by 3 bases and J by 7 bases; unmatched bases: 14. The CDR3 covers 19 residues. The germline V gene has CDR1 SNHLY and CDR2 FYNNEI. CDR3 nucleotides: TGTGCCAGCAGTGAGCCGACTAGCGGGAGGGCCTACTCTAGGAATGAGCAGTTCTTC. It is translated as CASSEPTSGRAYSRNEQFF.

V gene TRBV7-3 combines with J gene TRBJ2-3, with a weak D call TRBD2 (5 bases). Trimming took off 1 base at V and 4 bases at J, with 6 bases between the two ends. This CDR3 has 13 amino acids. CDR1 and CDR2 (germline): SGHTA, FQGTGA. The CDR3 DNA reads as TGTGCCAGCAGCTTAAAGGGAGCAGATACGCAGTATTTT. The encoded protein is CASSLKGADTQYF.

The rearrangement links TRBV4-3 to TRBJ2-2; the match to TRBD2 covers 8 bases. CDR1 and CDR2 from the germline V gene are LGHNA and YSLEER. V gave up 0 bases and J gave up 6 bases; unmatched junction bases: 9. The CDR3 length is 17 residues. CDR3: CASSQDRKGTRSGELFF. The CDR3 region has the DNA TGCGCCAGCAGCCAAGATAGGAAAGGGACTAGATCCGGGGAGCTGTTTTTT.

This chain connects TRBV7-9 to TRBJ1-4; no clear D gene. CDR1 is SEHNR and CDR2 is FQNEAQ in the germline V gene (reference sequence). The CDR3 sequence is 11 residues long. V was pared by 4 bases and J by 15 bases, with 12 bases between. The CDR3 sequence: CASSSGRRVFF. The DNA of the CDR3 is TGTGCCAGCAGCTCGGGTCGGAGGGTGTTTTTT.

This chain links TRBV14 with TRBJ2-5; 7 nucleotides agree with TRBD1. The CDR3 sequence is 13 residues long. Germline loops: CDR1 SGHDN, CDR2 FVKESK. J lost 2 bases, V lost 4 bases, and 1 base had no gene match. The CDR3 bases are TGTGCCAGCAGCCGACAGGGACAAGAGACCCAGTACTTC. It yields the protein CASSRQGQETQYF.

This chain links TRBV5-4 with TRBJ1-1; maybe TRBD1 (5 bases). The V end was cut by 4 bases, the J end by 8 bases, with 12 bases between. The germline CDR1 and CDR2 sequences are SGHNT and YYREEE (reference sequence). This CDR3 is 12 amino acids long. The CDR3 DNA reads TGTGCCAGCAGCCCAAAGGGGAGGGAAGCTTTCTTT. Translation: CASSPKGREAFF.

The CDR3 bases are TGTGCCAGCAGCTTTGAGCTGGGCCAGCCCCAGCATTTT. Translated, it gives CASSFELGQPQHF. This chain connects TRBV9 to TRBJ1-5; the D is unclear. The CDR3 covers 13 residues. Germline V gene sequence: CDR1 SGDLS, CDR2 YYNGEE. V lost 4 bases and J lost 7, with 12 bases in between.

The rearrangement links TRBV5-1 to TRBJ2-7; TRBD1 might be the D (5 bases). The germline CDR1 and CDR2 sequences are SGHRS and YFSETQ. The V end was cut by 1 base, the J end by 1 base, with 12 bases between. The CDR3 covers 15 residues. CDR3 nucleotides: TGCGCCAGCAGCTTGTCGACAGATTTGTCCTACGAGCAGTACTTC. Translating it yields CASSLSTDLSYEQYF.

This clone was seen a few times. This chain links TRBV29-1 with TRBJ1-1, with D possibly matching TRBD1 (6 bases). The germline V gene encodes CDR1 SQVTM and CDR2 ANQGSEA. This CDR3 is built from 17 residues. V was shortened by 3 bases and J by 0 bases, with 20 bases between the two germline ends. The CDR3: CSVEPNPGGPVNTEAFF. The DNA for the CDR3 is TGCAGCGTTGAGCCTAACCCCGGGGGGCCGGTGAACACTGAAGCTTTCTTT.

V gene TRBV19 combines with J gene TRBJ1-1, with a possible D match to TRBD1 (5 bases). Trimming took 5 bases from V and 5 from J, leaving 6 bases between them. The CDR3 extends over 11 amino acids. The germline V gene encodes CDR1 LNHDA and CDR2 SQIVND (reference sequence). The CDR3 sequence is CASSGGTEAFF. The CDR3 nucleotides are TGTGCCAGTAGTGGGGGGACTGAAGCTTTCTTT.

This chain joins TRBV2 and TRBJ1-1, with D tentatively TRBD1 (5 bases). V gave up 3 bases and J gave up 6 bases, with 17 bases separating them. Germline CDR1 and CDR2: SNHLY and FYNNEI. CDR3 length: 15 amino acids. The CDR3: CASSEFGARGPEAFF. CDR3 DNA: TGTGCCAGCAGTGAGTTTGGGGCAAGAGGCCCTGAAGCTTTCTTT. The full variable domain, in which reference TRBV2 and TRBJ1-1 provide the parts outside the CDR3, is EPEVTQTPSHQVTQMGQEVILRCVPISNHLYFYWYRQILGQKVEFLVSFYNNEISEKSEIFDDQFSVERPDGSNFTLKIRSTKLEDSAMYFCASSEFGARGPEAFFGQGTRLTVV.

In nucleotides, the CDR3 is TGTGCCAGTAGTCCAGCGGGAGGGGGGAACTATGGCTACACCTTC. Amino acids: CASSPAGGGNYGYTF. V is TRBV19 and J is TRBJ1-2; a possible D gene is TRBD1 (6 bases). The CDR3 is made up of 15 amino acids. The V and J ends lost 5 bases and 2 bases respectively, with 15 bases between them. CDR1 is LNHDA, CDR2 SQIVND, per germline (reference sequence).

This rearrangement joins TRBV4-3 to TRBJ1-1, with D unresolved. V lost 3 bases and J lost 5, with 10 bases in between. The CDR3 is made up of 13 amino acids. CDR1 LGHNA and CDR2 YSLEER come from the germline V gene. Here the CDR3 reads CASSQRQDTEAFF. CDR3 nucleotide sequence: TGCGCCAGCAGCCAGCGCCAGGATACTGAAGCTTTCTTT.

The CDR3 loop is CASSERQGIYEQYF. The CDR3 region has the DNA TGTGCCAGCAGTGAGCGACAGGGAATCTACGAGCAGTACTTC. The chain links TRBV2 to TRBJ2-7; 7 nucleotides line up with TRBD1. Germline CDR1 and CDR2: SNHLY and FYNNEI. The CDR3 spans 14 residues. Losses at the gene ends were 3 bases for V and 3 bases for J; bases not matched to a gene: 5.